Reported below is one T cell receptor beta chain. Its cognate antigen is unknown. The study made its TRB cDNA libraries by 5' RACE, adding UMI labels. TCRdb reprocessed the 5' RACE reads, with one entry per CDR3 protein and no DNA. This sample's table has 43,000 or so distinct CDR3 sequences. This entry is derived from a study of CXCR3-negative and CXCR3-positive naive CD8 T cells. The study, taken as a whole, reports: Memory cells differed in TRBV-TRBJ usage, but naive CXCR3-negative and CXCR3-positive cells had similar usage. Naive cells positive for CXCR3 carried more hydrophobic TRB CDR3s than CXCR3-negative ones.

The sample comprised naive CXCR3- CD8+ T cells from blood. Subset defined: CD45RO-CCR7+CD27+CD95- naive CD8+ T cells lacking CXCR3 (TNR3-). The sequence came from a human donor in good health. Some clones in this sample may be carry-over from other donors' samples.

This CDR3 reads CASSSEGGNTEAFF. V usage is TRBV9 and J usage is TRBJ1-1. Germline-derived CDR1 and CDR2 are SGDLS and YYNGEE. The CDR3 covers 14 residues. Full variable domain (missing parts from reference TRBV9 and TRBJ1-1): DSGVTQTPKHLITATGQRVTLRCSPRSGDLSVYWYQQSLDQGLQFLIQYYNGEERAKGNILERFSAQQFPDLHSELNLSSLELGDSALYFCASSSEGGNTEAFFGQGTRLTVV.